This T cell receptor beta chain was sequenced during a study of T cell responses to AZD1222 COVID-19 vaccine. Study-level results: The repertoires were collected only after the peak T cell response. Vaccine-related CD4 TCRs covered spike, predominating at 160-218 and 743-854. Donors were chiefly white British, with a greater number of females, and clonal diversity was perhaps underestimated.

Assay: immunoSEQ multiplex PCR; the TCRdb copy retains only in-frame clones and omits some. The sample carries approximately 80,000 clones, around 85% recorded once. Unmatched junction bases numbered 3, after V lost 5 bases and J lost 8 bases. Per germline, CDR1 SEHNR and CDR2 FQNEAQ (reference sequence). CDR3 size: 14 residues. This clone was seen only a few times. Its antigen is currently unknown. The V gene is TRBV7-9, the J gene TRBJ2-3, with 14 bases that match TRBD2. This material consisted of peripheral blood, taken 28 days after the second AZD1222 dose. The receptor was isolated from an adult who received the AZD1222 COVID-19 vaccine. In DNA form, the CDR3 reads TGTGCCAGCAGCCTAGGACTAGCGGGAGGTACGCAGTATTTT. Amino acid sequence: CASSLGLAGGTQYF.